The text below deals with one TCR beta chain. V shed 0 bases and J 4 bases; nucleotides not matched to a gene: 5. The CDR3 has 15 amino acids. Germline V gene data show CDR1 as DFQATT and CDR2 as SNEGSKA (reference sequence). Unique molecular identifiers were incorporated when the TCRbeta library was constructed. Each CDR3 protein gets one entry after TCRdb re-called the PCR reads with MiXCR. The repertoire holds 440,000 or so distinct CDR3 sequences, approximately 10% seen once, with 5% to 6.5% in the top ten. These data belong to a study of T-cell reconstitution after alpha-beta-depleted transplantation in children.

This TCR was recovered from a human donor who donated a stem cell graft to a child with acute myeloid leukemia. The J gene is TRBJ1-2, the V gene TRBV20-1; 10 positions match TRBD1. The sample was PBMCs from the stem cell graft donor, taken from the stem cell graft. CDR3 nucleotide sequence: TGCAGTGCTAGAGAGGGGACAGGGGCTGGCTATGGCTACACCTTC. Protein product: CSAREGTGAGYGYTF.